This TCR beta chain was retrieved from a study of cytomegalovirus exposure and HLA in healthy donors. Study at large: A later analysis reported the 120 validation repertoires used the same platform as the approximately 660 first-cohort repertoires. Study conclusions and caveats: Most TCR sequences were rare, but some public TCRs occurred in many donors.

Germline assignment: CDR1 LNHDA and CDR2 SQIVND (reference sequence). The CDR3 consists of 15 residues. V gave up 3 bases and J gave up 2 bases, with 11 bases separating them. A roughly 120-subject validation cohort, separate from the approximately 670-subject first cohort, supplied the donors. As concerns this clone: Antigen: not known.

The protocol was immunoSEQ multiplex PCR, while the TCRdb copy is restricted to in-frame clones and leaves out a portion. The repertoire holds tens of thousands of clones, with about 90% as singletons. The chain links TRBV19 to TRBJ2-1; TRBD1 might be the D (5 bases). Sequencing was done on a sample of PBMCs. The sequence derives from a woman in her late teens or twenties in good health and CMV-seronegative. The CDR3 reads CASSIQGQPYNEQFF. The DNA of the CDR3 is TGTGCCAGTAGTATTCAGGGTCAACCCTACAATGAGCAGTTCTTC.